What follows describes a single T cell receptor (beta chain). This entry is derived from a study of shared clonotypes between healthy human individuals. Study-wide context: A couple of female and a few male donors aged 18 to 49 were enrolled.

The CDR3 has 13 amino acids. V shed 5 bases and J shed 5 bases, with 12 bases lying between them. The germline gives CDR1 MDHEN, CDR2 SYDVKM. Assay execution proceeded at the deep level. Unsorted PBMC DNA underwent sequencing on ten immunoSEQ deep assay plates. Sequenced by immunoSEQ multiplex PCR; TCRdb stores in-frame clones only, minus some. The data show about half a million clones, around 80% seen once. This TCR was recovered from a woman aged 40-49 years in good health. Some clones in this sample may be carry-over from other donors' samples. This chain uses TRBV28 with TRBJ1-1; D unresolved. Sequencing was performed on PBMCs. The CDR3 spells CASSIYRRTEAFF. The CDR3 DNA reads TGTGCCAGCAGTATCTATAGGCGTACTGAAGCTTTCTTT.